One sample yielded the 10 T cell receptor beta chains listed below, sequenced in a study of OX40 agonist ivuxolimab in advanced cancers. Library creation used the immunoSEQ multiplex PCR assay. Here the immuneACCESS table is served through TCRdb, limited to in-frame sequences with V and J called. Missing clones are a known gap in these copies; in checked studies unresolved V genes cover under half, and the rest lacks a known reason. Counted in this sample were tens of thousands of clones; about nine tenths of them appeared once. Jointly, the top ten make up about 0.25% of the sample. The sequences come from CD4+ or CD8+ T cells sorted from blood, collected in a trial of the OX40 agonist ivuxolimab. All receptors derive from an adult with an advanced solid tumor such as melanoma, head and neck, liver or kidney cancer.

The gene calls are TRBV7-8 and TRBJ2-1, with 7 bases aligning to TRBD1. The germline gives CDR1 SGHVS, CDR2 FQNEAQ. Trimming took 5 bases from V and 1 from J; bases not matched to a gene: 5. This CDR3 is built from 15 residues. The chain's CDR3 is CASSPRQGSYNEQFF. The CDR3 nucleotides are TGTGCCAGCAGCCCCCGACAGGGATCCTACAATGAGCAGTTCTTC. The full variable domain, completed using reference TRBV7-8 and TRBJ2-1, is GAGVSQSPRYKVAKRGQDVALRCDPISGHVSLFWYQQALGQGPEFLTYFQNEAQLDKSGLPSDRFFAERPEGSVSTLKIQRTQQEDSAVYLCASSPRQGSYNEQFFGPGTRLTVL.

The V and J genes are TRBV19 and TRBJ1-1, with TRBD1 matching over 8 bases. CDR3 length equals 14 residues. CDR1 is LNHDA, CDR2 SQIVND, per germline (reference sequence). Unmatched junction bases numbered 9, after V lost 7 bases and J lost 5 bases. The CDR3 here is CASTPRQGRTEAFF. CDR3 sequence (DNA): TGTGCCAGTACCCCCAGACAGGGGAGAACTGAAGCTTTCTTT.

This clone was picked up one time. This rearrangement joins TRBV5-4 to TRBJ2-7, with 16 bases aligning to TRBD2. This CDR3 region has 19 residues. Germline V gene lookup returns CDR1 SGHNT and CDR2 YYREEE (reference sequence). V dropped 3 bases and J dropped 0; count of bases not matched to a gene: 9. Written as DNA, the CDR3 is TGTGCCAGCAGCTCGCCTGGGACTAGCGGGGGGGCCCTCTCCTACGAGCAGTACTTC. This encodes CASSSPGTSGGALSYEQYF.

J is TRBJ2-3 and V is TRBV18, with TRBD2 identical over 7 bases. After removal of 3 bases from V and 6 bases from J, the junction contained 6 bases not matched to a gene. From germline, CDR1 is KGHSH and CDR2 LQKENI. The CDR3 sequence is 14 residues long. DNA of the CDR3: TGTGCCAGCTCACCGGGACTAACCCCCGATACGCAGTATTTT. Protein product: CASSPGLTPDTQYF.

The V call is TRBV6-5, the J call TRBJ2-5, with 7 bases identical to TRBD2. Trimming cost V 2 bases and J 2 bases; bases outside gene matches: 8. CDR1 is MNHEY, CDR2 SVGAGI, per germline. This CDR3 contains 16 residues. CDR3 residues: CASSYDPSGKQETQYF. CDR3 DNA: TGTGCCAGCAGTTACGACCCTAGCGGCAAGCAAGAGACCCAGTACTTC.

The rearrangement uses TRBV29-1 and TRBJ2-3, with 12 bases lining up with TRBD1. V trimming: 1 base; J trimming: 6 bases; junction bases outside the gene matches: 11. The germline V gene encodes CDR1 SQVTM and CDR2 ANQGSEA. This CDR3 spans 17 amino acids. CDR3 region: CSVEGFPGQGAVDTQYF. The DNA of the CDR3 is TGCAGCGTTGAAGGGTTCCCGGGACAGGGGGCAGTGGATACGCAGTATTTT.

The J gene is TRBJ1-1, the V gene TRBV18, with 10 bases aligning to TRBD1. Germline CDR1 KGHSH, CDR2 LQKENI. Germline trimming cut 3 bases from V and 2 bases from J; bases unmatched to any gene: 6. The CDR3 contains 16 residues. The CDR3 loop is CASSPTTGGDNTEAFF. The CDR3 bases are TGTGCCAGCTCACCTACGACAGGGGGCGACAACACTGAAGCTTTCTTT.

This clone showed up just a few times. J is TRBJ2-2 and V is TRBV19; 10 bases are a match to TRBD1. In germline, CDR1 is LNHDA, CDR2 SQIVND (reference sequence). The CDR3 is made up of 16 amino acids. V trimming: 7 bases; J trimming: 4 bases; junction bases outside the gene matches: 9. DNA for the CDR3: TGTGCCAGTACCCAAGGGACAGGGGTAGGCACCGGGGAGCTGTTTTTT. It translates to CASTQGTGVGTGELFF.

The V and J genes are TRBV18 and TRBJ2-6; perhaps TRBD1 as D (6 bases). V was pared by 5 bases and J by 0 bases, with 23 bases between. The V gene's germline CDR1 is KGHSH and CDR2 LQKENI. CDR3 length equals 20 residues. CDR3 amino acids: CASSAYLRTDIYSGANVLTF. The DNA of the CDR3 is TGTGCCAGCTCAGCCTACCTCCGGACAGATATCTACTCTGGGGCCAACGTCCTGACTTTC.

This CDR3 reads CASSEGRGSLNEKLFF. The DNA of the CDR3 is TGTGCCAGCAGTGAAGGAAGGGGCTCACTTAATGAAAAACTGTTTTTT. The chain is built from TRBV25-1 and TRBJ1-4; tentatively, D is TRBD1 (5 bases). The germline CDR1 and CDR2 sequences are MGHDK and SYGVNS. The CDR3 runs to 16 residues. Trimming removed 2 bases from V and 4 bases from J, with 14 bases in between.